Reported below is one T cell receptor beta chain. Residents of 24 US areas, aged roughly 18 to 89 years, made up the participants. Cohorts were based on clinical histories the participants reported. Measured with immunoSEQ multiplex PCR; TCRdb has only the in-frame clones, and not every one. The data hold some 400,000 clones, with 85% to 90% observed a single time. These data originate in a study of blood T cell repertoires in COVID-19. Per the germline V gene, CDR1 is MNHEY and CDR2 is SVGAGI. The junction had 10 bases not matched to a gene; V was cut back by 10 bases and J by 5 bases. This CDR3 is built from 13 residues.

The specimen was PBMCs or T cells enriched from blood (not recorded which). The TCR was taken from a man younger than 40 who had recovered from COVID-19. The chain recombines TRBV6-5 with TRBJ2-5; the match to TRBD1 covers 7 bases. Written as DNA, the CDR3 is TGTGCCAACAGACGACAGGGCGAGGAGACCCAGTACTTC. Protein sequence: CANRRQGEETQYF.